This T cell receptor beta chain originates from a study of monozygotic twins with inflammatory bowel disease (dated by TCRdb to between 2018 and 2021). Background for the entire study: In total, some 30 monozygotic twin pairs made up the full study: 19 Danish pairs, all IBD-discordant, plus nine German pairs, of which four were IBD-concordant and five were IBD-discordant. The search for disease-associated traits relied mainly on comparing IBD patients with their genetically identical healthy co-twins within discordant pairs. Each individual had, on average, about 151 000 unique TCRalpha sequences and 181 000 unique TCRbeta sequences available for analysis. General findings and caveats noted by the study authors: Repertoire similarity did not differ between concordant and discordant twins, possibly due to limited statistical power. No single strong signal or clonotype linked to IBD turned up in the results, so the idea that one exists was not supported. Differing immunosuppressive treatments among patients may have added background noise and inter-individual variability to the repertoires. A decrease in TCRbeta repertoire diversity, as measured by inverse Simpson index, was observed in IBD patients compared with their healthy co-twins. Distinction between different T cell subtypes could not be achieved in the analysis. Fewer clonotypes were shared with other individuals by IBD patients than by healthy twins, most markedly in patients showing signs of disease activity.

On this clonotype itself: What antigen it recognizes has not been identified.

The method was 5' RACE. For each TCR library, 3,000 to 4,000 ng of total RNA was used. For each sample, cDNA synthesis was carried out in eight separate reactions using SMARTScribe reverse transcriptase. During cDNA synthesis, unique molecular identifiers containing a 6-nucleotide sample barcode were introduced by template switching. Two nested PCRs of about 17 and 10 cycles amplified the TCRalpha and TCRbeta cDNA, and bead purification followed each PCR. Before amplification, the cDNA was treated with uracil DNA-glycosylase and purified using the QIAquick PCR purification kit. The second PCR added Illumina TruSeq-compatible adapters along with sample-specific barcodes. TapeStation and Qubit were used to check library quality and concentration, and approximately 5.4 ng of each library was pooled. Pooled libraries were sequenced on an Illumina HiSeq2500 single-index Rapid Run with 2 x 100 bp reads and custom sequencing primers. In the authors' own workflow: PCR and sequencing errors were corrected by UMI-based consensus assembly using MiGEC version 1.2.6. MiXCR version 2.1.1 was used to carry out V(D)J alignment, clonotype assembly and CDR3 extraction. To normalise gene usage, clonotype sharing and MAIT/NKT TCR abundance, the analysis used the top 1000, 10 000 and 20 000 clonotypes per sample. Diversity was computed as the inverse Simpson index with the vegan R package after downsampling to 27 000 UMIs. Paired Mann-Whitney U tests were applied to discordant twin pairs, with Benjamini-Hochberg correction for multiple testing. TCRdb reprocessed the public reads and reports one entry per CDR3 protein sequence, without DNA. TCRdb, rather than the study authors, made the V and J calls. The sample table holds approximately 400,000 distinct CDR3 sequences. Roughly 2.2% of the sample belongs to the ten largest clones.

The CDR3 runs 15 residues from the cysteine to the phenylalanine. No coding sequence is recorded. CDR1 and CDR2, per the germline V gene (reference sequence), are SEHNR and FQNEAQ. From each donor, an approximately 2.3 ml peripheral blood sample was drawn into PAXgene tubes and stored at -80 degrees C. Without any T cell sorting, total RNA was extracted from whole blood using the PAXgene blood miRNA kit on an automated QIAcube. Deep TCRalpha and TCRbeta repertoire profiling with unique molecular barcoding was performed on peripheral blood of monozygotic twin pairs concordant or discordant for inflammatory bowel disease. Smoking habits were recorded for all twin pairs, and each individual was classified as a current, former or never smoker.

Specimen: blood. This TCR came from a human donor with ulcerative colitis or Crohn's disease, or a healthy co-twin of an affected twin (not recorded which). The chain is assembled from TRBV7-9 and TRBJ2-7; TCRdb calls TRBD1, which cannot be checked without DNA. This receptor has the CDR3 CASSFPIPGQAEQYF.